This TCR beta chain comes out of a study of T-cell reconstitution after alpha-beta-depleted transplantation in children. Whole-study results and caveats: T-cell numbers and diversity one year post-transplant derived largely from freshly generated T cells. Expanded clones from the graft, numbering several hundred, reportedly supplied alpha-beta T cells about two months after transplant. It was surviving recipient T cells and thymic progenitors that gave some patients high TCRbeta diversity at day 60.

Molecular barcoding with unique molecular identifiers was used for the TCRbeta library. TCRdb reprocessed the PCR reads via MiXCR and lists one record per CDR3 protein. The sample records fewer than 450,000 distinct CDR3 sequences, roughly 16% being singletons. Per the germline V gene, CDR1 is SSHAT and CDR2 is FNYEAQ (reference sequence). CDR3 length equals 13 residues. A note on this clonotype: What it recognizes is unknown. A junction end diverges from the germline sequence, so it may reflect a read error.

This TCR came from a male patient between 2 and 10 years old who had a stem cell transplant for acute lymphoblastic leukemia, so the T cells may come from the graft donor. The chain is built from TRBV7-7 and TRBJ2-7; D not certain. Material: PBMCs, mostly from graft donor cells, obtained 360 days after TCRalphabeta/CD19-depleted stem cell transplant. The DNA of the CDR3 is TGTGCTAGCAGTAATCCCGGGTGGAACGAGCAGTACTTC. Amino acids: CASSNPGWNEQYF.